The 29 T cell receptor beta chains below were found in one sample sequenced in a study of high-grade serous ovarian cancer treatment subgroups. This table comes from immunoSEQ multiplex PCR, and its TCRdb copy is limited to in-frame clones, with some not included. In the table there are about 28,000 clones, roughly 80% of which are singletons. The tumor samples were collected prior to definitive surgery or chemotherapy. The sequenced material came from tumor tissue. These receptor sequences come from a human donor with high-grade serous ovarian cancer.

CDR3 sequence reads: CASTNSGSGTDTQYF. The CDR3 DNA reads TGTGCCAGCACCAATAGCGGGAGCGGCACAGATACGCAGTATTTT. This chain joins TRBV7-8 and TRBJ2-3; 9 nucleotides agree with TRBD2. CDR3 length: 15 residues. Per the germline V gene, CDR1 is SGHVS and CDR2 is FQNEAQ. Trimming took 7 bases from V and 1 from J; bases not matched to a gene: 6.

The chain is built from TRBV25-1 and TRBJ2-5; D remains unclear. Germline loops: CDR1 MGHDK, CDR2 SYGVNS. The CDR3 contains 15 residues. V was pared by 3 bases and J by 4 bases, with 15 bases between. In nucleotides, the CDR3 is TGTGCCAGCAGTGACCCTAGACCGGTGGCAGAGACCCAGTACTTC. It is translated as CASSDPRPVAETQYF. The full variable domain, with the rest looked up from reference TRBV25-1 and TRBJ2-5, is EADIYQTPRYLVIGTGKKITLECSQTMGHDKMYWYQQDPGMELHLIHYSYGVNSTEKGDLSSESTVSRIRTEHFPLTLESARPSHTSQYLCASSDPRPVAETQYFGPGTRLLVL.

The chain employs TRBV11-2 and TRBJ2-3, with 16 bases fitting TRBD2. The CDR3 totals 17 residues. The junction had 4 bases not matched to a gene; V was cut back by 2 bases and J by 5 bases. Germline V gene data show CDR1 as SGHAT and CDR2 as FQNNGV. The CDR3: CASSLPGTSGRGDTQYF. DNA for the CDR3: TGTGCCAGCAGCTTACCTGGGACTAGCGGGAGGGGAGATACGCAGTATTTT.

The rearrangement links TRBV7-8 to TRBJ2-5; 13 bases map to TRBD2. V lost 5 bases to trimming and J lost 4 bases; unmatched junction nucleotides: 13. This CDR3 region has 18 residues. CDR1 is SGHVS, CDR2 FQNEAQ, per germline. Here the CDR3 reads CASSDLLGLAGDGETQYF. The CDR3 DNA reads as TGTGCCAGCAGCGATCTCCTAGGACTAGCGGGAGACGGAGAGACCCAGTACTTC.

CDR3 sequence: CASSMGTGIGYNEQFF. The CDR3 DNA is TGTGCCAGTAGTATGGGTACAGGGATCGGATACAATGAGCAGTTCTTC. The chain has TRBV19 and TRBJ2-1, with a weak D call TRBD1 (6 bases). The ends were cut back, 3 bases at V and 4 bases at J, with 16 bases in the middle. Germline V gene lookup returns CDR1 LNHDA and CDR2 SQIVND (reference sequence). The CDR3 is 16 residues long.

The chain uses TRBV19 and TRBJ2-2; maybe TRBD1 (6 bases). CDR3 length: 14 amino acids. CDR1 is LNHDA and CDR2 is SQIVND in the germline V gene (reference sequence). The V end lost 6 bases, the J end lost 3 bases, and 11 bases lay between the germline ends. CDR3 amino acids: CASSNQGYTGELFF. CDR3 in DNA: TGTGCCAGTAGCAATCAGGGGTACACCGGGGAGCTGTTTTTT.

This clone was counted once. The gene calls are TRBV10-3 and TRBJ2-7; 7 bases agree with TRBD1. Unmatched junction bases numbered 5, after V lost 6 bases and J lost 3 bases. Germline V CDR1 and CDR2: ENHRY, SYGVKD. There are 13 residues in the CDR3. CDR3 sequence: CAISFDRDYEQYF. CDR3 bases: TGTGCCATCAGCTTTGACAGGGACTACGAGCAGTACTTC.

The chain links TRBV28 to TRBJ2-1; 14 bases are a match to TRBD2. The germline V gene encodes CDR1 MDHEN and CDR2 SYDVKM. V lost 0 bases to trimming and J lost 9 bases; unmatched junction nucleotides: 7. CDR3 length: 17 residues. The CDR3 region has the DNA TGTGCCAGCAGTTTATGGGGAGGGACTAGCGGGAGAAGTGAGCAGTTCTTC. It encodes CASSLWGGTSGRSEQFF.

In this sample, this clone turned up a few times. V gene TRBV6-5 combines with J gene TRBJ2-7; D may match TRBD1 or TRBD2 (5 bases each). V was pared by 6 bases and J by 7 bases, with 19 bases between. The CDR3 has 14 residues. The germline V gene has CDR1 MNHEY and CDR2 SVGAGI. The CDR3 spells CASSPPGLWGEQYF. For the CDR3, the DNA is TGTGCCAGCAGCCCCCCCGGACTCTGGGGGGAGCAGTACTTC.

V is TRBV19 and J is TRBJ1-5; no definite D call. The CDR3 consists of 18 residues. The V and J ends lost 5 bases and 0 bases respectively, with 20 bases between them. Germline assignment: CDR1 LNHDA and CDR2 SQIVND (reference sequence). CDR3 DNA sequence: TGTGCCAGTAGTCCCGGGCCAAGAGGCCTTTATAGCAATCAGCCCCAGCATTTT. It codes for CASSPGPRGLYSNQPQHF.

Written as DNA, the CDR3 is TGTGCCAGCAGTCTTACCACAGGGTACACTGAAGCTTTCTTT. Its translation: CASSLTTGYTEAFF. The rearrangement joins TRBV28 to TRBJ1-1, with D tentatively TRBD1 (6 bases). The CDR3 sequence is 14 residues long. In germline, CDR1 is MDHEN, CDR2 SYDVKM. V lost 5 bases and J lost 3, with 13 bases in between.

This chain connects TRBV6-5 to TRBJ2-7; D may match TRBD1 or TRBD2 (5 bases each). Looked up from germline, CDR1 is MNHEY and CDR2 is SVGAGI. Trimming left V 8 bases short and J 3 bases short, with 8 bases between. CDR3 size: 11 residues. For the CDR3, the DNA is TGTGCCAGCGGGACGGACTACGAGCAGTACTTC. It encodes CASGTDYEQYF.

V is TRBV4-2 and J is TRBJ2-1; 9 bases match TRBD1. Germline V gives CDR1 LGHNA, CDR2 YNFKEQ. The J segment lost 1 base and the V segment lost 5 bases, leaving 9 bases of the junction unmatched. The CDR3 totals 17 residues. The CDR3 protein is CASSWGQGGWSYNEQFF. As DNA, the CDR3 is TGTGCCAGCAGCTGGGGACAGGGAGGGTGGTCCTACAATGAGCAGTTCTTC.

CDR3 DNA sequence: TGCGCCAGCAGCCAATGGACAGTAACCTACGAGCAGTACTTC. This gives the protein CASSQWTVTYEQYF. The V gene is TRBV5-1, the J gene TRBJ2-7; possible D gene TRBD1, 6 bases. CDR1 and CDR2 (germline): SGHRS, YFSETQ. The ends were cut back, 4 bases at V and 2 bases at J, with 13 bases in the middle. CDR3 size: 14 residues.

The chain carries TRBV2 and TRBJ2-7, with 10 positions matching TRBD2. V lost 1 base and J lost 7; bases outside the gene matches: 7. The CDR3 is made up of 15 amino acids. CDR1 and CDR2 from the germline V gene are SNHLY and FYNNEI. The CDR3 is CASSEGLAGAGEQYF. For the CDR3, the DNA is TGTGCCAGCAGTGAAGGGCTAGCGGGAGCTGGGGAGCAGTACTTC.

This clone was seen only a few times. The chain couples TRBV18 to TRBJ2-1; the D is unclear. Germline CDR1 reads KGHSH; CDR2 reads LQKENI. The CDR3 extends over 14 amino acids. The ends were cut back, 3 bases at V and 4 bases at J, with 10 bases in the middle. In DNA form, the CDR3 reads TGTGCCAGCTCACCTCAAGGAACTTACAATGAGCAGTTCTTC. The encoded protein is CASSPQGTYNEQFF.

Worth noting for this clone: Other DNA sequences in the sample encode the same CDR3. As DNA, the CDR3 is TGCGCCAGCAGCTTGGCCGTAGGATCCTACGAGCAGTACTTC. Residues: CASSLAVGSYEQYF. This chain connects TRBV5-1 to TRBJ2-7; D remains ambiguous. Germline V lookup: CDR1 SGHRS, CDR2 YFSETQ. The length of the CDR3 is 14 residues. The ends were cut back, 0 bases at V and 1 base at J, with 8 bases in the middle.

Only a few counts were recorded for this clone. The J gene is TRBJ2-7, the V gene TRBV7-9; D remains unclear. CDR3 length: 12 amino acids. V dropped 5 bases and J dropped 0 bases, with 5 bases sitting between them. Germline V gene sequence: CDR1 SEHNR, CDR2 FQNEAQ (reference sequence). This CDR3 is CASSHASYEQYF. The CDR3 DNA follows: TGTGCCAGCAGCCATGCCTCCTACGAGCAGTACTTC. Variable domain in full (rest from reference TRBV7-9 and TRBJ2-7): DTGVSQNPRHKITKRGQNVTFRCDPISEHNRLYWYRQTLGQGPEFLTYFQNEAQLEKSRLLSDRFSAERPKGSFSTLEIQRTEQGDSAMYLCASSHASYEQYFGPGTRLTVT.

The chain has TRBV5-1 and TRBJ1-1; possibly TRBD1 for D (6 bases). CDR3 size: 14 residues. V lost 0 bases to trimming and J lost 6 bases, with 12 bases between them. CDR1 is SGHRS and CDR2 is YFSETQ in the germline V gene. Here the CDR3 DNA reads TGCGCCAGCAGCTTGGAAGGGGGTCTCGCTGAAGCTTTCTTT. This translates into CASSLEGGLAEAFF.

This rearrangement joins TRBV28 to TRBJ2-7; perhaps D is TRBD1 or TRBD2 (6 bases each). Germline assignment: CDR1 MDHEN and CDR2 SYDVKM. The CDR3 runs 13 residues. Trimming stripped 2 bases from V and 10 bases from J, with 15 bases between. CDR3 nucleotide sequence: TGTGCCAGCAGTTTACCCCCCTGGGGGGCCCAGTACTTC. Its translation: CASSLPPWGAQYF.

V and J are TRBV29-1 and TRBJ2-7; 10 bases match TRBD1. This CDR3 comprises 14 residues. J was trimmed by 0 bases and V by 5 bases; bases with no gene match: 4. Per the germline V gene, CDR1 is SQVTM and CDR2 is ANQGSEA. The CDR3: CSVTGQGSSYEQYF. The CDR3 DNA reads as TGCAGCGTTACGGGACAGGGGTCCTCCTACGAGCAGTACTTC.

V gene TRBV28 combines with J gene TRBJ2-1, with D unresolved. The V end was cut by 5 bases, the J end by 8 bases, with 13 bases between. Per germline, CDR1 MDHEN and CDR2 SYDVKM. This CDR3 region has 13 residues. The CDR3 region is CASSHPRSHEQFF. In DNA form, the CDR3 reads TGTGCCAGCAGTCACCCTAGGTCGCATGAGCAGTTCTTC.

The chain carries TRBV9 and TRBJ1-1; D is ambiguous. The CDR3 extends over 9 amino acids. Germline CDR1 is SGDLS and CDR2 is YYNGEE. V lost 9 bases and J 7 bases, leaving 7 bases between the germline ends. CDR3 nucleotide sequence: TGTGCCACAAGACGTGAAGCTTTCTTT. Translating it yields CATRREAFF.

This sequence joins TRBV5-8 and TRBJ2-5; the D gene could be TRBD1 or TRBD2 (5 bases each). Germline loops: CDR1 SGHTS, CDR2 YDEGEE. This CDR3 has 15 residues. Trimming removed 4 bases at V and 5 bases at J, with 18 bases between. The CDR3: CASSPGTEMGETQYF. CDR3 nucleotides: TGTGCCAGCAGCCCTGGGACGGAGATGGGTGAGACCCAGTACTTC.

The chain is built from TRBV5-1 and TRBJ1-4; D is ambiguous. This CDR3 has 13 residues. The V gene lost 1 base and the J gene lost 5 bases, with 6 bases spanning the gap. Germline V gene data show CDR1 as SGHRS and CDR2 as YFSETQ. In DNA, the CDR3 is TGCGCCAGCAGCTTGACTGTCAATGAAAAACTGTTTTTT. Translated: CASSLTVNEKLFF.

Only a few counts were recorded for this clone. The chain uses TRBV7-3 and TRBJ2-1; 9 bases align to TRBD2. Germline CDR1 and CDR2: SGHTA and FQGTGA. This CDR3 has 15 amino acids. The V gene end was trimmed by 5 bases and the J gene end by 6 bases; junction bases not matched to a gene: 8. In DNA, the CDR3 is TGTGCCAGCAGCCGTAGCGGGAGTGGGGCCAATGAGCAGTTCTTC. Amino acid sequence: CASSRSGSGANEQFF.

This sequence joins TRBV29-1 and TRBJ2-7; TRBD1 agrees at 7 bases. CDR1 SQVTM and CDR2 ANQGSEA come from the germline V gene. The V and J ends lost 3 bases and 0 bases, in that order; junction bases with no gene match: 5. There are 14 residues in the CDR3. The CDR3 is CSVEGTESSYEQYF. The CDR3 DNA follows: TGCAGCGTTGAGGGGACAGAATCCTCCTACGAGCAGTACTTC.

This clone was found once. V gene TRBV6-5 combines with J gene TRBJ1-2; unclear D gene. The CDR3 runs to 13 residues. CDR1 and CDR2 from the germline V gene are MNHEY and SVGAGI. V was trimmed by 8 bases and J by 0 bases, leaving 10 bases between them. CDR3 nucleotides: TGTGCCAGCGGAATACAGACTAACTATGGCTACACCTTC. It translates to CASGIQTNYGYTF.

The chain recombines TRBV4-1 with TRBJ2-7; D is ambiguous. Trimming stripped 1 base from V and 6 bases from J, with 16 bases between. CDR1 and CDR2 (germline): MGHRA, YSYEKL. The CDR3 loop spans 15 amino acids. CDR3 sequence: CASSQVPGSAPEQYF. For the CDR3, the DNA is TGCGCCAGCAGCCAAGTTCCCGGGTCAGCCCCCGAGCAGTACTTC.